This T cell receptor beta chain was captured by sequencing in a study of human T cells and chemical hapten exposure. About the research overall: How much TCR each sample yielded varied, mostly because pooled library volumes differed slightly. Study-level results: Patch test score was positively correlated with the counts of TCRs that had expanded at PT1.

On this clonotype: Its matching antigen is unknown.

Specified time point: pre-sensitization, week 0. Treatment specified: therapeutic diphenylcyclopropenone sensitization with weekly scalp DPC. The total RNA was obtained from whole blood that was not fractionated. Study processing details: Sample-level TCR yields exhibited a median of around 93,000, with a range of about 20,000 to 750,000. From the RACE reads, TCRdb called clonotypes with MiXCR, one entry per CDR3 protein. It is TCRdb's table, rather than the study itself, that gives the V and J calls and clone size. The table records tens of thousands of distinct CDR3 sequences, roughly an eighth of them present only once. The sequence derives from a woman in her thirties or forties with alopecia areata. Some clones in this sample may be carry-over from other donors' samples. Material: whole blood, obtained in connection with sensitization to the hapten diphenylcyclopropenone (DPC).

CDR3 in DNA: TGTGCTAGTGGTTTGAGCGGGGCCCAAAGCGCAGATACGCAGTATTTT. It specifies CASGLSGAQSADTQYF. The rearrangement uses TRBV12-5 and TRBJ2-3; 7 bases agree with TRBD2. Germline V gives CDR1 LGHNT, CDR2 FRNRAP. The V and J ends lost 2 bases and 4 bases, in that order; junction bases with no gene match: 9. The CDR3 runs 16 residues. The complete variable domain, with remaining parts taken from reference TRBV12-5 and TRBJ2-3, reads DARVTQTPRHKVTEMGQEVTMRCQPILGHNTVFWYRQTMMQGLELLAYFRNRAPLDDSGMPKDRFSAEMPDATLATLKIQPSEPRDSAVYFCASGLSGAQSADTQYFGPGTRLTVL.